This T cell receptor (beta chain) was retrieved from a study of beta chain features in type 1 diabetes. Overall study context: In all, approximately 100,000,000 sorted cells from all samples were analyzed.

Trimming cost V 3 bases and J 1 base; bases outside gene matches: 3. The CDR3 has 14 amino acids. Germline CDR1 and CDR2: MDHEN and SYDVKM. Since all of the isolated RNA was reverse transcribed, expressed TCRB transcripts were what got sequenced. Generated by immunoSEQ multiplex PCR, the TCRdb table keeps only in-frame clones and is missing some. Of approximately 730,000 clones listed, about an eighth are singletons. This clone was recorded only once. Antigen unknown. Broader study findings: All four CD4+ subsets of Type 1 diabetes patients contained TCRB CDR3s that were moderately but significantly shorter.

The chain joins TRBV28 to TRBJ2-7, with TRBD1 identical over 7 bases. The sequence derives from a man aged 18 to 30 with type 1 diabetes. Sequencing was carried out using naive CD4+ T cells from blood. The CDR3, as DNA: TGTGCCAGCAGTTTCACAGGGGTGTCCTACGAGCAGTACTTC. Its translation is CASSFTGVSYEQYF.